The 22 T cell receptor beta chains reported below all come from one sample, sequenced in a study of identical twins. TCRdb itself ran the 5' RACE reads through MiXCR, one entry per CDR3 protein. The table has approximately 500,000 distinct CDR3 sequences, approximately 24% seen once. In addition, the sample was reused for a study of T cells expressing NK-cell markers.

The sample taken for sequencing was CD4+ T cells sorted from blood. The receptors here all came from a woman aged 18 to 35 in good health.

The chain is built from TRBV25-1 and TRBJ2-1; perhaps TRBD2 as D (6 bases). The germline V gene encodes CDR1 MGHDK and CDR2 SYGVNS. With 10 bases removed from V and 2 bases from J, the gap between germline ends came to 12 bases. This CDR3 is 13 amino acids long. CDR3 nucleotides: TGTGCCACTCGTAGCGGTGCCTACAATGAGCAGTTCTTC. Its translation: CATRSGAYNEQFF. Combining the CDR3 with reference TRBV25-1 and TRBJ2-1 gives the whole variable domain EADIYQTPRYLVIGTGKKITLECSQTMGHDKMYWYQQDPGMELHLIHYSYGVNSTEKGDLSSESTVSRIRTEHFPLTLESARPSHTSQYLCATRSGAYNEQFFGPGTRLTVL.

The table lists this clonotype with a few counts. V is TRBV20-1 and J is TRBJ1-1; D uncertain. The CDR3 length is 11 residues. Germline CDR1 and CDR2: DFQATT and SNEGSKA (reference sequence). V shed 4 bases and J shed 7 bases, with 10 bases lying between them. The CDR3 here is CSANPGLEAFF. The CDR3 region has the DNA TGCAGTGCTAACCCGGGCCTTGAAGCTTTCTTT.

The rearrangement uses TRBV20-1 and TRBJ2-3, with 11 bases identical to TRBD2. The CDR3 is 17 amino acids. V trimming: 3 bases; J trimming: 2 bases; junction bases outside the gene matches: 10. Germline V lookup: CDR1 DFQATT, CDR2 SNEGSKA (reference sequence). CDR3 coding DNA: TGCAGTGCTAGCTTTAGAGGGACTAGCGGTTTCACAGATACGCAGTATTTT. Its translation is CSASFRGTSGFTDTQYF.

This clonotype was picked up a small number of times. CDR3 sequence (DNA): TGTGCCATCAGACCCATAGGACGTGGAACTGAAGCTTTCTTT. Protein sequence: CAIRPIGRGTEAFF. This chain joins TRBV10-3 and TRBJ1-1; D remains ambiguous. Trimming removed 6 bases from V and 5 bases from J, with 16 bases in between. CDR1 and CDR2 (germline): ENHRY, SYGVKD. The CDR3 contains 14 residues.

The chain is built from TRBV20-1 and TRBJ2-5; D not resolved. V gave up 3 bases and J gave up 4 bases, with 12 bases separating them. The CDR3 totals 13 residues. CDR1 is DFQATT, CDR2 SNEGSKA, per germline (reference sequence). CDR3 DNA: TGCAGTGCTAGTTCCCCGATTCGAGAGACCCAGTACTTC. The encoded protein is CSASSPIRETQYF.

The V and J genes are TRBV20-1 and TRBJ2-3; TRBD2 matches 9 bases. Germline CDR1 DFQATT, CDR2 SNEGSKA (reference sequence). CDR3 length: 16 amino acids. The J segment lost 4 bases and the V segment lost 0 bases, leaving 8 bases of the junction unmatched. CDR3 coding DNA: TGCAGTGCTAGAGAGCCCTTTGGCGGGAGGGCAGATACGCAGTATTTT. Protein: CSAREPFGGRADTQYF.

This clonotype showed up just once. This chain links TRBV7-2 with TRBJ2-3, with a tentative D call TRBD1 (5 bases). The germline V and J ends were trimmed by 1 base and 5 bases, with 16 bases remaining between them. The germline CDR1 and CDR2 sequences are SGHTA and FQGNSA. The CDR3 sequence is 16 residues long. In nucleotides, the CDR3 is TGTGCCAGCAGCTTAGATCAGGGTTGGGCCAGAGATACGCAGTATTTT. This codes for CASSLDQGWARDTQYF. The full variable domain, rest sourced from reference TRBV7-2 and TRBJ2-3, is GAGVSQSPSNKVTEKGKDVELRCDPISGHTALYWYRQSLGQGLEFLIYFQGNSAPDKSGLPSDRFSAERTGGSVSTLTIQRTQQEDSAVYLCASSLDQGWARDTQYFGPGTRLTVL.

V is TRBV2 and J is TRBJ1-2, with D maybe TRBD1 (6 bases). This CDR3 is 13 amino acids long. Trimming pared 2 bases from V and 8 bases from J, leaving 12 bases between. The germline CDR1 and CDR2 sequences are SNHLY and FYNNEI. CDR3 nucleotide sequence: TGTGCCAGCAGTGAAAGGGGGGCGCCAGGCTACACCTTC. It is translated as CASSERGAPGYTF.

V usage is TRBV20-1 and J usage is TRBJ1-5; D gene unclear. The CDR3 length is 15 residues. Germline V CDR1 and CDR2: DFQATT, SNEGSKA (reference sequence). V was clipped by 0 bases and J by 3 bases, with 12 bases between them. The CDR3 nucleotides are TGCAGTGCTAGAGATATGACGAGAATCAATCAGCCCCAGCATTTT. Protein product: CSARDMTRINQPQHF.

The chain recombines TRBV11-1 with TRBJ2-1; D is unresolved. There are 19 residues in the CDR3. V was trimmed by 1 base and J by 0 bases, leaving 19 bases between them. In germline, CDR1 is SGHAT, CDR2 FQDESV (reference sequence). The CDR3 is CASSLGSSSSLRSYNEQFF. CDR3 bases: TGTGCCAGCAGCTTAGGGTCCTCGTCCAGTTTACGCTCCTACAATGAGCAGTTCTTC.

This chain's CDR3 is CASTLPGKANTGELFF. CDR3 sequence (DNA): TGTGCCAGCACCCTCCCGGGGAAAGCGAACACCGGGGAGCTGTTTTTT. V and J are TRBV7-9 and TRBJ2-2, with D possibly matching TRBD2 (5 bases). Germline CDR1 and CDR2: SEHNR and FQNEAQ (reference sequence). The CDR3 has 16 amino acids. With 7 bases removed from V and 0 bases from J, the gap between germline ends came to 15 bases.

This clonotype turned up a few times. This rearrangement joins TRBV5-1 to TRBJ2-2, with 7 nucleotides matching TRBD1. J lost 9 bases, V lost 1 base, and 6 bases had no gene match. This CDR3 spans 14 amino acids. The germline gives CDR1 SGHRS, CDR2 YFSETQ. The CDR3 spells CASSLLQGVRELFF. CDR3 sequence (DNA): TGCGCCAGCAGCTTGCTCCAGGGGGTTCGGGAGCTGTTTTTT. Based on the CDR3 plus reference TRBV5-1 and TRBJ2-2, the full variable domain is KAGVTQTPRYLIKTRGQQVTLSCSPISGHRSVSWYQQTPGQGLQFLFEYFSETQRNKGNFPGRFSGRQFSNSRSEMNVSTLELGDSALYLCASSLLQGVRELFFGEGSRLTVL.

V gene TRBV20-1 combines with J gene TRBJ1-1; D unresolved. Between the trimmed V and J ends, which lost 3 bases and 1 base, there was a span of 12 bases. Germline V gene lookup returns CDR1 DFQATT and CDR2 SNEGSKA (reference sequence). The CDR3 is made up of 14 amino acids. As DNA, the CDR3 is TGCAGTGCTAGTTCCCAGCCCTGGAACACTGAAGCTTTCTTT. It codes for CSASSQPWNTEAFF.

This clonotype has a handful of counts. The CDR3 nucleotides are TGTGCCACCAGCAGAATTTATGGGGGGCCTAATGAAAAACTGTTTTTT. Residues: CATSRIYGGPNEKLFF. The chain has TRBV15 and TRBJ1-4, with D tentatively TRBD1 (6 bases). Trimming shortened V by 2 bases and J by 3 bases, and 13 bases separated the two germline ends. The CDR3 has 16 residues. Germline loops: CDR1 LNHNV, CDR2 YYDKDF (reference sequence).

The chain couples TRBV9 to TRBJ1-2; 11 bases align to TRBD1. V lost 4 bases to trimming and J lost 4 bases; unmatched junction nucleotides: 18. Germline CDR1 SGDLS, CDR2 YYNGEE. The CDR3 contains 19 residues. The CDR3: CASSLLGQGASGAGYGYTF. As DNA, the CDR3 is TGTGCCAGCAGCCTGCTAGGACAGGGGGCGTCCGGAGCGGGCTATGGCTACACCTTC.

This clonotype was seen only a few times. This chain connects TRBV12-3 or TRBV12-4 to TRBJ2-7, with a possible D match to TRBD1 (6 bases). Deletions cut 6 bases from V and 2 bases from J, with 14 bases between. This CDR3 region has 14 residues. As DNA, the CDR3 is TGTGCCAGCAGCCCTACAGGGAGCCCCTACGAGCAGTACTTC. Its protein is CASSPTGSPYEQYF.

This clonotype turned up a few times. The J gene is TRBJ2-3, the V gene TRBV5-1; no reliable D call. Between the trimmed V and J ends, which lost 7 bases and 3 bases, there was a span of 15 bases. The germline V gene has CDR1 SGHRS and CDR2 YFSETQ. The CDR3 totals 14 residues. This CDR3 reads CASCVTQYTDTQYF. The DNA for the CDR3 is TGCGCCAGCTGTGTGACCCAGTATACAGATACGCAGTATTTT. Complete variable domain (other parts from reference TRBV5-1 and TRBJ2-3): KAGVTQTPRYLIKTRGQQVTLSCSPISGHRSVSWYQQTPGQGLQFLFEYFSETQRNKGNFPGRFSGRQFSNSRSEMNVSTLELGDSALYLCASCVTQYTDTQYFGPGTRLTVL.

The chain joins TRBV2 to TRBJ2-5; TRBD1 matches 7 bases. Germline V gene sequence: CDR1 SNHLY, CDR2 FYNNEI. The CDR3 spans 14 residues. J was trimmed by 5 bases and V by 6 bases; bases with no gene match: 9. The CDR3 protein is CASRQRQGRETQYF. DNA of the CDR3: TGTGCCAGCAGGCAGCGACAGGGCAGGGAGACCCAGTACTTC.

A few counts support this clonotype. J is TRBJ2-7 and V is TRBV18; 11 bases line up with TRBD1. V trimming: 4 bases; J trimming: 3 bases; junction bases outside the gene matches: 8. The CDR3 length is 16 residues. Germline CDR1 and CDR2: KGHSH and LQKENI. The CDR3 bases are TGTGCCAGCTCACAAAATTTGGGACAGGGGGTCTACGAGCAGTACTTC. This translates into CASSQNLGQGVYEQYF.

The chain couples TRBV28 to TRBJ2-7; 8 bases map to TRBD1. J was trimmed by 3 bases and V by 4 bases; bases with no gene match: 5. This CDR3 contains 14 residues. Germline loops: CDR1 MDHEN, CDR2 SYDVKM. CDR3 in DNA: TGTGCCAGCAGTTATCAGGGGGCTATCTACGAGCAGTACTTC. This sequence encodes CASSYQGAIYEQYF.

V usage is TRBV3-1 and J usage is TRBJ2-3; no reliable D call. The CDR3 length is 14 residues. The ends were cut back, 4 bases at V and 0 bases at J, with 8 bases in the middle. The germline V gene encodes CDR1 LGHDT and CDR2 YNNKEL (reference sequence). Written as DNA, the CDR3 is TGTGCCAGCAGCCCTATGATGAGCACAGATACGCAGTATTTT. The encoded protein is CASSPMMSTDTQYF.

The sample holds a few counts of this clonotype. The J gene is TRBJ2-3, the V gene TRBV18; 8 nucleotides agree with TRBD2. There are 15 residues in the CDR3. V shed 0 bases and J 5 bases; nucleotides not matched to a gene: 4. Germline CDR1 and CDR2: KGHSH and LQKENI. The DNA for the CDR3 is TGTGCCAGCTCACCACCTAGCGGGAAAGAAGATACGCAGTATTTT. Translation: CASSPPSGKEDTQYF. Full variable domain (rest looked up from reference TRBV18 and TRBJ2-3): NAGVMQNPRHLVRRRGQEARLRCSPMKGHSHVYWYRQLPEEGLKFMVYLQKENIIDESGMPKERFSAEFPKEGPSILRIQQVVRGDSAAYFCASSPPSGKEDTQYFGPGTRLTVL.